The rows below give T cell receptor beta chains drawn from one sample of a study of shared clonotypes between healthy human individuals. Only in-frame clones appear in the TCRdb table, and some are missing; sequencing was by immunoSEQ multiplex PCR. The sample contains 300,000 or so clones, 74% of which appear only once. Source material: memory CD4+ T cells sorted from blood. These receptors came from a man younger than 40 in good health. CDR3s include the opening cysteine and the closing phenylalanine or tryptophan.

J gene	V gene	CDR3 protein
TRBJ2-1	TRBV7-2	CASSFRPAHGLGGEQFF
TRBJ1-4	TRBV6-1	CASSEFIAAGGEKLFF
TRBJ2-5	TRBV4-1	CASSQGRTGDETQYF
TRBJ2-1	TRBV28	CASIGYSYNEQFF
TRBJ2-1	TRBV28	CASSLAANNEQFF
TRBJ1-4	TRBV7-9	CASSFGGKLFF
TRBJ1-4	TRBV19	CASSYGTTHEKLFF
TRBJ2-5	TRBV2	CASRETGKTQYF
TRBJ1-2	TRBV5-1	CASSLIETGEGYTF
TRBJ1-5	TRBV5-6	CASSWGRDNQPQHF
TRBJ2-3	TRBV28	CASSYPFFPGGPDTQYF
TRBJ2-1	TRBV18	CASSLGGNEQFF
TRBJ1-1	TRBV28	CASSPNQGRGYTEAFF
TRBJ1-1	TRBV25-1	CASSEQGQGVAFF
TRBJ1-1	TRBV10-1	CASSASSGRAMAGHTEAFF
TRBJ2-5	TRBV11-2	CASSQNSQETQYF
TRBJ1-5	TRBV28	CASSSVGRRSGQPQHF
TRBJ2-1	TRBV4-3	CASSQDPGVSYNEQFF
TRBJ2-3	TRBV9	CASSVESGTTDTQYF
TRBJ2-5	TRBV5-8	CASSFREWETQYF
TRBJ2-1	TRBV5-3	CARSPTGDGLARSTRSYNEQFF
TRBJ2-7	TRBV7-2	CASSLASMGQGGLYF
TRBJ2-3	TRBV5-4	CASSTGLAGVDTQYF
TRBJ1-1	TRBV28	CASSFGGSTEAFF
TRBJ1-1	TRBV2	CASRPGQARNTEAFF
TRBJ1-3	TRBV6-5	CASSSGVHTIYF
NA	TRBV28	CASSLVGIYNEQFF
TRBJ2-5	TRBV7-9	CASSLGAGGSQETQYF
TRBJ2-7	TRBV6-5	CASSRDGYEQYF
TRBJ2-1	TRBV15	CATSRGRENEQFF
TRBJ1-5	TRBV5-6	CASRFGQGFDQPQHF
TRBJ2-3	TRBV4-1	CASSHNTDTQYF
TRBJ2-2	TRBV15	CATSVWGGGSAGELFF
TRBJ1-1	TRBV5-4	CASSPGQGAAFF
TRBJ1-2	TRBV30	CAWTQVVWGPWNYGYTF
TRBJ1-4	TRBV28	CASRDWNEKLFF
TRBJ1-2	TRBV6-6	CASSYLETDYGYTF
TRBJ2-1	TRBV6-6	CASSYSGTSGRSKQFF
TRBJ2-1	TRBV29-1	CSVEWGGPSSYNEQFF
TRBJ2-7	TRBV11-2	CASSLGDRDQMGEQYF
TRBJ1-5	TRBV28	CASSSPRGNDQPQHF
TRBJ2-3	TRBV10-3	CAIRTDQGTDTQYF
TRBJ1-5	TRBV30	CAWSRDSSNQPQHF
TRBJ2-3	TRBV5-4	CASSLGGLAGAYTDTQYF
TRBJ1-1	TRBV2	CASRARPMAEAFF
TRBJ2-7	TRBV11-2	CASSLPRGTKFSYEQYF